This TCR beta chain stems from a study of Ad26.COV2.S vaccination and SARS-CoV-2 variants. CDR3 length: 16 amino acids. Deletions cut 3 bases from V and 4 bases from J, with 19 bases between. The germline V gene has CDR1 MNHEY and CDR2 SMNVEV (reference sequence). Study outcomes and limitations: Placebo recipients trailed vaccine recipients in spike-specific TCR breadth. Reportedly, after vaccination the spike-specific CD8+ and CD4+ T cell responses displayed substantial breadth.

Note on this clone: Its antigen is not identified.

Clones were sequenced by immunoSEQ multiplex PCR, and TCRdb holds only the in-frame ones, with some missing. The sample consists of hundreds of thousands of clones, 75% to 95% of them appearing once. Sample treatment: roughly 18 received Ad26.COV2.S at low or high dose, single or two shots; a few received placebo; per-sample allocation not given. The investigators took samples on day 63 after the first vaccine or placebo injection. This vaccine is an Ad26 vector that expresses the Wuhan-strain SARS-CoV-2 spike. The J gene is TRBJ2-7, the V gene TRBV27; D assignment may be TRBD1 or TRBD2 (7 bases each). The sample here was peripheral blood, taken in a trial of Ad26.COV2.S vaccine versus placebo. The TCR was taken from a person aged 18-60 years who received the Ad26.COV2.S COVID-19 vaccine or a placebo. CDR3 in amino acids: CASSFWGSQGGYEQYF. The CDR3 DNA follows: TGTGCCAGCAGTTTCTGGGGTAGCCAGGGGGGGTACGAGCAGTACTTC.